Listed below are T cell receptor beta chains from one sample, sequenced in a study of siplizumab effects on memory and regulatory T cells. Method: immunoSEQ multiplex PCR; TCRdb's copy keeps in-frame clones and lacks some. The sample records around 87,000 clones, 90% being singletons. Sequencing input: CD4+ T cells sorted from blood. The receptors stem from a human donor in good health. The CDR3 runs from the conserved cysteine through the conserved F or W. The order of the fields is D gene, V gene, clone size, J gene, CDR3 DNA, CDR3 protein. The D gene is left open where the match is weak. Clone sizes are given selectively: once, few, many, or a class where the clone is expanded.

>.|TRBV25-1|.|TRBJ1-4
TGTGCCAGCAGTGCCGTCTTTGTAGGGGAAAAACTGTTTTTT
CASSAVFVGEKLFF
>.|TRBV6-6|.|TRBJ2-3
TGTGCCAGCAGTTACGCTGGGCAGGGAGCAGATACGCAGTATTTT
CASSYAGQGADTQYF
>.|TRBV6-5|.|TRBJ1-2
TGTGCCAGCAGTTACTCGAGAGGGTATGGCTACACCTTC
CASSYSRGYGYTF
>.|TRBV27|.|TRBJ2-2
TGTGCCAGCAGTGACCCGCCGAACACCGGGGAGCTGTTTTTT
CASSDPPNTGELFF
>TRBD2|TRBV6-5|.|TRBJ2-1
TGTGCCAGCAGCATACTAGCGGGGGGTTACAATGAGCAGTTCTTC
CASSILAGGYNEQFF
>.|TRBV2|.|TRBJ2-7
TGTGCCAGCAGAACCGACTCCTACGAGCAGTACTTC
CASRTDSYEQYF
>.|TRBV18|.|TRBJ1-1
TGTGCCAGCTCACCGACAATCCGAGGAACTGAAGCTTTCTTT
CASSPTIRGTEAFF
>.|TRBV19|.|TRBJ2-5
TGTGCCAGTAGTTTTAGTGCTGAGACCCAGTACTTC
CASSFSAETQYF
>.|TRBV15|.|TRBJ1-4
TGTGCCACCAGCAGAGTCCGAGGTGAAAAACTGTTTTTT
CATSRVRGEKLFF
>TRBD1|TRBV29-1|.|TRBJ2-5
TGCAGCACCTCGCAACCGAGACAGGGGTTGAGAGAGACCCAGTACTTC
CSTSQPRQGLRETQYF
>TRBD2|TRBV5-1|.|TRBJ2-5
TGCGCCAGCAGCTTACGGGTAGGGACTAGCGGTAACCAAGAGACCCAGTACTTC
CASSLRVGTSGNQETQYF
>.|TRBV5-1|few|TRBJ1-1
TGCGCCAGCAGCTTGGAATCAGGGGTCACTGAAGCTTTCTTT
CASSLESGVTEAFF
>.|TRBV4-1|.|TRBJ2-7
TGCGCCAGCAGCCCCCATTCTGGGGAGCAGTACTTC
CASSPHSGEQYF
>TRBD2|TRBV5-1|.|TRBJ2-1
TGCGCCAGCAGCTCCTTGGCGGGAGGCCTCGATGAGCAGTTCTTC
CASSSLAGGLDEQFF
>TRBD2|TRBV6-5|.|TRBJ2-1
TGTGCCAGCAGTCCCGCCGGCGGGAGTAGCAATGAGCAGTTCTTC
CASSPAGGSSNEQFF
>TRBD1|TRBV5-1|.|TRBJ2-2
TGCGCCAGCAGCATAGGACAGGGGGCGCCGCACGGGGAGCTGTTTTTT
CASSIGQGAPHGELFF
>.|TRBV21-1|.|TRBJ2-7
TGTGCCAGCTCCGACCGCGAGCAGTACTTC
CASSDREQYF
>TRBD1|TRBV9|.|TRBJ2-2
TGTGCCAGCAGCACGGAGGGCAGGGGGCTTAACACCGGGGAGCTGTTTTTT
CASSTEGRGLNTGELFF
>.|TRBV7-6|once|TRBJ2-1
TGTGCCAGCAGCTTTCAGGGGTTTGGCAATGAGCAGTTCTTC
CASSFQGFGNEQFF
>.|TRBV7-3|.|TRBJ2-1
TGTGCCAGCAGCCTAAGGGGTAGCGGTTACAATGAGCAGTTCTTC
CASSLRGSGYNEQFF
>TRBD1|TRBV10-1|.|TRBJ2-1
TGCGCCAGCAGCCAGACAGGGGACAATGAGCAGTTCTTC
CASSQTGDNEQFF
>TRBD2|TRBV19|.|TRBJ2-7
TGTGCCAGTACTCCCGAGGTGGGCGGGAGTTACGAGCAGTACTTC
CASTPEVGGSYEQYF
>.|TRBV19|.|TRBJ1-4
TGTGCCAGTAGTACCACCGGGCCCGCTAATGAAAAACTGTTTTTT
CASSTTGPANEKLFF
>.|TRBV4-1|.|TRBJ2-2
TGCGCCAGCAGCCAAGGCCGAGGCAGGGCGAACACCGGGGAGCTGTTTTTT
CASSQGRGRANTGELFF
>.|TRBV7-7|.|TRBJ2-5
TGTGCTAGCAGCTTTGGGAATCCGGGAGAGACCCAGTACTTC
CASSFGNPGETQYF
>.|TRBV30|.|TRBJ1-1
TGTGCCTGGAGTGCAGGTAGGGTGAACACTGAAGCTTTCTTT
CAWSAGRVNTEAFF
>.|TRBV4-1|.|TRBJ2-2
TGCGCCAGCAGCCAAGGTCAGGTCATCACCGGGGAGCTGTTTTTT
CASSQGQVITGELFF
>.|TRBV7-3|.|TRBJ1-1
TGTGCCAGCAGCTTAGGAGGAGTGGGCACTGAAGCTTTCTTT
CASSLGGVGTEAFF
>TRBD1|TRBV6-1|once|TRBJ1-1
TGTGCCAGCAGTGAAGTAGGGGGCGTGAACACTGAAGCTTTCTTT
CASSEVGGVNTEAFF
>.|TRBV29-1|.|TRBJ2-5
TGCAGCGTTGAACGGGTTGGGGAGACCCAGTACTTC
CSVERVGETQYF
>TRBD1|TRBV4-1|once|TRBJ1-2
TGCGCCAGCAGCCCCGTCCCGGGACAGGGGGCGGCCGTCGGCTACACCTTC
CASSPVPGQGAAVGYTF
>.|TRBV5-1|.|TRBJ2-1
TGCGCCAGCAGCCTGCGGAGGGGCGATCGGGCGGCTAGCTCCTACAATGAGCAGTTCTTC
CASSLRRGDRAASSYNEQFF
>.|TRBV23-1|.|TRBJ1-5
TGCGCCAGCAGGGGATGGCTCTTCAATCAGCCCCAGCATTTT
CASRGWLFNQPQHF
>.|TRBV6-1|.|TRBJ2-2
TGTGCCAGCAGTGTACGCGGCACCGGGGAGCTGTTTTTT
CASSVRGTGELFF
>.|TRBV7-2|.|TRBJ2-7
TGTGCCAGCAGCCAGGCGGGGCCCATACCCTACGAGCAGTACTTC
CASSQAGPIPYEQYF
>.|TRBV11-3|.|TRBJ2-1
TGTGCCAGCAGCTTATTTCGGCGTGGGGCTCGCTCCTACAATGAGCAGTTCTTC
CASSLFRRGARSYNEQFF
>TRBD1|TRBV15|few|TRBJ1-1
TGTGCCACCAGCATGGACAGGGGTGAAGCTTTCTTT
CATSMDRGEAFF
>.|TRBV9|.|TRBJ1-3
TGTGCCAGCAGCGTATCGGGACTGGGGAGTGACACCATATATTTT
CASSVSGLGSDTIYF